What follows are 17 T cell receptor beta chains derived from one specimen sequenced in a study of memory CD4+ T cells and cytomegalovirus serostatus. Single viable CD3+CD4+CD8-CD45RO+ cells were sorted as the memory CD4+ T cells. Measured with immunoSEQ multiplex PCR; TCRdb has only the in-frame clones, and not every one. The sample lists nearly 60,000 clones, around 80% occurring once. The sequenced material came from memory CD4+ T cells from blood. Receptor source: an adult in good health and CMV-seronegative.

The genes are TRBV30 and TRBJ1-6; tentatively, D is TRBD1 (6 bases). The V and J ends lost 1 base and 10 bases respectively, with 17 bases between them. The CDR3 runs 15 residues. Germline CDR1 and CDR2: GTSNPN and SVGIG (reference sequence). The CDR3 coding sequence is TGTGCCTGGAGTGCATATATTACAGGGTTCTCACCCCTCCACTTT. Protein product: CAWSAYITGFSPLHF.

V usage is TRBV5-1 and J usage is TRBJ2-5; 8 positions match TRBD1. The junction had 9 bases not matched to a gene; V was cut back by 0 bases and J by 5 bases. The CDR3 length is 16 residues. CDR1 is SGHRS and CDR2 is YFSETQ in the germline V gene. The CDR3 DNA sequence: TGCGCCAGCAGCTTGGCCGGACAGGGCATATGGGAGACCCAGTACTTC. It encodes CASSLAGQGIWETQYF.

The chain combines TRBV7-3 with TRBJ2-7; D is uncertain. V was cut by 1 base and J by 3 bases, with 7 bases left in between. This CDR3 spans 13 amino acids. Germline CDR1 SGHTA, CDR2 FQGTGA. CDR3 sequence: CASSLNGFYEQYF. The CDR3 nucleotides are TGTGCCAGCAGCTTAAACGGTTTCTACGAGCAGTACTTC.

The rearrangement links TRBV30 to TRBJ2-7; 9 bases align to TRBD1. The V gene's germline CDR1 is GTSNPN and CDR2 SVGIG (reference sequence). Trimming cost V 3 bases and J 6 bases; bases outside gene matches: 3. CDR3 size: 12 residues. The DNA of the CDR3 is TGTGCCTGGAGCCGACAGGGGGTCGAGCAGTACTTC. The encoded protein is CAWSRQGVEQYF. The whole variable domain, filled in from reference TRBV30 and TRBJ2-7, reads SQTIHQWPATLVQPVGSPLSLECTVEGTSNPNLYWYRQAAGRGLQLLFYSVGIGQISSEVPQNLSASRPQDRQFILSSKKLLLSDSGFYLCAWSRQGVEQYFGPGTRLTVT.

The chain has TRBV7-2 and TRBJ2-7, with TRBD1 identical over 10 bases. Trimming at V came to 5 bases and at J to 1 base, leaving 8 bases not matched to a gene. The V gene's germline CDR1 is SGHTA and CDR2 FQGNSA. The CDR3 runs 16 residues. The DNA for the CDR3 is TGTGCCAGCAGCCTCCCCGGGACAGGGGTTTCCTACGAGCAGTACTTC. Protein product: CASSLPGTGVSYEQYF.

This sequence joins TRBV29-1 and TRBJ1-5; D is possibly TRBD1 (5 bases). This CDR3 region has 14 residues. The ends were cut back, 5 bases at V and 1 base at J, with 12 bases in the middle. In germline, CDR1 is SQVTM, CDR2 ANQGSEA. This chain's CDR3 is CSVRGAGSNQPQHF. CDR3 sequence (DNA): TGCAGCGTTCGGGGAGCAGGGAGCAATCAGCCCCAGCATTTT.

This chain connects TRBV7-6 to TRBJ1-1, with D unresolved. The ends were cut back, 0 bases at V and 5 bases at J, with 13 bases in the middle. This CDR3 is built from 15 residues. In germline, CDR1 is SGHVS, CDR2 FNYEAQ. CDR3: CASSLAHFSRTEAFF. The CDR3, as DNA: TGTGCCAGCAGCTTAGCGCACTTTAGTCGGACTGAAGCTTTCTTT.

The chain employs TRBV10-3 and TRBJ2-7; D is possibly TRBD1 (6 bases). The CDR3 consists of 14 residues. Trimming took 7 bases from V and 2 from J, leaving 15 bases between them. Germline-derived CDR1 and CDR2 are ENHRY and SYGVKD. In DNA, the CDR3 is TGTGCCATCACCAGTGGGACACCGCCCTACGAGCAGTACTTC. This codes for CAITSGTPPYEQYF.

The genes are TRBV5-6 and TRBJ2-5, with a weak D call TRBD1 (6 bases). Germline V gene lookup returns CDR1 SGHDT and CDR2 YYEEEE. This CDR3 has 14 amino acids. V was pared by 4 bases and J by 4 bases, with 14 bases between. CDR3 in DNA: TGTGCCAGCAGCAAAAGGCCCAGGGGAGAGACCCAGTACTTC. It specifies CASSKRPRGETQYF.

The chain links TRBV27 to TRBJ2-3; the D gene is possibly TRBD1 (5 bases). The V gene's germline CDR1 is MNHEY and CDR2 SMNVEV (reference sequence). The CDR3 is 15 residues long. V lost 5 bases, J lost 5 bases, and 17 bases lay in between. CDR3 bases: TGTGCCAGCAGTCCATCCCCGACAGACTTAGATACGCAGTATTTT. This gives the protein CASSPSPTDLDTQYF.

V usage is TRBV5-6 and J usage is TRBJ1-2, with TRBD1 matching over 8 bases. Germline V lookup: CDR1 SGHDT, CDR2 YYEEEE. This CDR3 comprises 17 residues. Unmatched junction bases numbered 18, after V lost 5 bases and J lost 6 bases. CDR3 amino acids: CASSQGFRGQAGDGYTF. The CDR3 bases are TGTGCCAGCAGTCAGGGATTTAGGGGACAGGCGGGGGATGGCTACACCTTC. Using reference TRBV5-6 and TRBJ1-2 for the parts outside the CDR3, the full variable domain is DAGVTQSPTHLIKTRGQQVTLRCSPKSGHDTVSWYQQALGQGPQFIFQYYEEEERQRGNFPDRFSGHQFPNYSSELNVNALLLGDSALYLCASSQGFRGQAGDGYTFGSGTRLTVV.

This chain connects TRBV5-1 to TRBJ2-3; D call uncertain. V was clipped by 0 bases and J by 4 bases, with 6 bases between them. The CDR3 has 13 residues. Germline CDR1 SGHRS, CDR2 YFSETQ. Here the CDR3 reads CASSLARSDTQYF. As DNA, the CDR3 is TGCGCCAGCAGCTTGGCCAGGTCAGATACGCAGTATTTT.

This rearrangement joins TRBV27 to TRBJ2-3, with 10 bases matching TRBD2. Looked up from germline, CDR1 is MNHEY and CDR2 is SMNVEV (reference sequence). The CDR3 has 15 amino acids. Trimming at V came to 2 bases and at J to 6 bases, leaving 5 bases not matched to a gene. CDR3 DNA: TGTGCCAGCAGTTTAGGGAGCGGGAGGGTTGATACGCAGTATTTT. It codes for CASSLGSGRVDTQYF.

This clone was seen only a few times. The CDR3 bases are TGTGCTAGTGGTTTGGGAGTTGGGACAGGGGCCAATCAGCCCCAGCATTTT. Its translation is CASGLGVGTGANQPQHF. V is TRBV12-5 and J is TRBJ1-5, with 10 bases that match TRBD1. V dropped 1 base and J dropped 3; count of bases not matched to a gene: 6. CDR1 is LGHNT and CDR2 is FRNRAP in the germline V gene. The CDR3 is 17 residues long.

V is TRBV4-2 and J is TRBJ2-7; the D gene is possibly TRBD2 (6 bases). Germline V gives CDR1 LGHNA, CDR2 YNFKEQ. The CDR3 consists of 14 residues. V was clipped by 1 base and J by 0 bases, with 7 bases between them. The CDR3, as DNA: TGTGCCAGCAGCCAAGGGCGGGACTCCTACGAGCAGTACTTC. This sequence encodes CASSQGRDSYEQYF.

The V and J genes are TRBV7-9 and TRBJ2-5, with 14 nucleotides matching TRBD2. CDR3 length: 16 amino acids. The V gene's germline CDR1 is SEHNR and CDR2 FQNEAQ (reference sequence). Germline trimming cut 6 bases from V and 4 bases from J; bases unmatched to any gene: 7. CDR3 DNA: TGTGCCAGCAGGACATTGGGACTAGCGGGAGTAGAGACCCAGTACTTC. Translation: CASRTLGLAGVETQYF.

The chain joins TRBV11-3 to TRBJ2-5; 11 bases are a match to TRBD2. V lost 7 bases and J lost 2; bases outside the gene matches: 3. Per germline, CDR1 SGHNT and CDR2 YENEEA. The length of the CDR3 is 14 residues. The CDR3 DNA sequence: TGTGCCAGCAACCGACTAGCGGGACAAGAGACCCAGTACTTC. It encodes CASNRLAGQETQYF.